The subject of this entry is one T cell receptor beta chain. The sample is drawn from a study of shared clonotypes between healthy human individuals. Sequenced by immunoSEQ multiplex PCR; TCRdb stores in-frame clones only, minus some. The repertoire holds roughly 2,500,000 clones, with roughly 93% as singletons. The CDR3 runs to 13 residues. CDR1 is SEHNR and CDR2 is FQNEAQ in the germline V gene (reference sequence). Trimming took 4 bases from V and 6 from J; bases not matched to a gene: 0. The chain couples TRBV7-9 to TRBJ2-1; 10 bases map to TRBD2. The sequenced sample consisted of naive CD4+ T cells from PBMCs. Sample subset: CD45RA+ positively selected. The sequence was collected from a man aged 18 to 29 in good health. Some clones in this sample may be carry-over from other donors' samples. CDR3 sequence (DNA): TGTGCCAGCAGCTCTAGCGGGAGCAATGAGCAGTTCTTC. Translated, it gives CASSSSGSNEQFF.